Presented here are 6 T cell receptor beta chains from one specimen sequenced in a study of graft-versus-host responses after intestinal transplantation. The table came from immunoSEQ multiplex PCR; TCRdb's copy has only in-frame clones and leaves some out. The profile shows roughly 12,000 clones, 80% to 90% of them singletons. The specimen comprised PBMCs, sampled around 120 days after transplant. These receptors originate from a human patient who received an intestinal transplant, so some T cells may come from the graft donor.

This clone has a single count. The rearrangement uses TRBV7-6 and TRBJ2-1; D is possibly TRBD1 (5 bases). CDR3 length equals 14 residues. Germline V gene data show CDR1 as SGHVS and CDR2 as FNYEAQ. V lost 3 bases and J lost 4, with 10 bases in between. The CDR3 nucleotides are TGTGCCAGCAGCTTCGGCAGGGCTTACAATGAGCAGTTCTTC. Protein sequence: CASSFGRAYNEQFF.

J is TRBJ2-3 and V is TRBV11-2; D not certain. This CDR3 is built from 10 residues. Trimming removed 3 bases from V and 11 bases from J, with 6 bases in between. Per the germline V gene, CDR1 is SGHAT and CDR2 is FQNNGV. The CDR3 protein is CASSFVGQYF. The CDR3, as DNA: TGTGCCAGCAGCTTCGTAGGGCAGTATTTT.

This chain joins TRBV28 and TRBJ2-7; weak D call: TRBD2 (5 bases). The CDR3 is 13 residues long. Germline CDR1 reads MDHEN; CDR2 reads SYDVKM. The ends were cut back, 5 bases at V and 4 bases at J, with 12 bases in the middle. CDR3 residues: CASSPGLVYEQYF. DNA for the CDR3: TGTGCCAGCAGTCCGGGGTTAGTGTACGAGCAGTACTTC.

This clone is a singleton in its sample. This chain links TRBV9 with TRBJ2-3, with 9 bases lining up with TRBD2. Trimming took 1 base from V and 6 from J; bases not matched to a gene: 12. The CDR3 is 17 residues long. CDR1 is SGDLS, CDR2 YYNGEE, per germline. Here the CDR3 DNA reads TGTGCCAGCAGCGTATACCTTGGAGCGGGAGGCGCGGATACGCAGTATTTT. Its translation: CASSVYLGAGGADTQYF.

This clone was picked up a small number of times. This chain connects TRBV6-5 to TRBJ1-2; a weak D match, TRBD1 (5 bases). CDR3 size: 15 residues. Trimming shortened V by 0 bases and J by 6 bases, and 14 bases separated the two germline ends. Germline CDR1 MNHEY, CDR2 SVGAGI. The CDR3 DNA reads as TGTGCCAGCAGTTACTCCAGGGAAGGCAGGGATGGCTACACCTTC. This sequence encodes CASSYSREGRDGYTF.

The chain links TRBV6-1 to TRBJ2-5, with D possibly TRBD1 on 6 matching bases. This CDR3 comprises 14 residues. V was cut by 1 base and J by 4 bases, with 10 bases left in between. CDR1 and CDR2 from the germline V gene are MNHNS and SASEGT. The CDR3 sequence is CASSEEPGVETQYF. DNA for the CDR3: TGTGCCAGCAGTGAAGAGCCAGGGGTAGAGACCCAGTACTTC.